A selection of T cell receptor beta chains follows, all from one sample in a study of T cell responses to AZD1222 COVID-19 vaccine. Profiling relied on immunoSEQ multiplex PCR, and the TCRdb table lists in-frame clones only, not all of them. The top ten hold roughly 1.7% of the sample, which has around 140,000 clones, about nine tenths seen once. The sequencing here drew on peripheral blood, taken 28 days after the second AZD1222 dose. These receptors were obtained from an adult who received the AZD1222 COVID-19 vaccine. CDR3s include the opening cysteine and the closing phenylalanine or tryptophan. D genes are given only for firm matches. Size is stated for part of the rows, as once, few or many counts, or as a class when the clone is expanded.

j_call clone_size d_call v_call cdr3_aa cdr3_nt
TRBJ1-6 - - TRBV5-1 CASSLGQGLSGPLHF TGCGCCAGCAGCTTAGGCCAGGGTTTGAGCGGACCCCTCCACTTT
TRBJ1-3 once - TRBV4-3 CASSQDGTDSSGNTIYF TGCGCCAGCAGCCAAGATGGAACGGACAGCTCTGGAAACACCATATATTTT
TRBJ2-1 many TRBD2 TRBV19 CASSIPAGGYNEQFF TGTGCCAGTAGTATACCAGCGGGGGGCTACAATGAGCAGTTCTTC
TRBJ2-1 - - TRBV29-1 CSGSLGEQFF TGCAGCGGTTCACTAGGGGAGCAGTTCTTC
TRBJ1-5 - - TRBV28 CASTSLSQASNQPQHF TGTGCCAGCACCAGTTTATCCCAGGCGAGCAATCAGCCCCAGCATTTT
TRBJ2-1 - TRBD2 TRBV6-4 CASSDSSGRAPNNEQFF TGTGCCAGCAGTGACTCGAGCGGGAGGGCCCCCAACAATGAGCAGTTCTTC
TRBJ1-1 - TRBD1 TRBV5-1 CASSPPRTGYTEAFF TGCGCCAGCAGCCCCCCTAGGACAGGGTACACTGAAGCTTTCTTT
TRBJ1-4 - TRBD1 TRBV4-3 CASSLGTGDTEKLFF TGCGCCAGCAGCCTCGGGACAGGGGACACGGAAAAACTGTTTTTT
TRBJ2-3 - TRBD2 TRBV2 CASLAGGGTDTQYF TGTGCCAGCCTAGCGGGGGGGGGCACAGATACGCAGTATTTT
TRBJ2-1 - - TRBV5-8 CASSGGGRSYNEQFF TGTGCCAGCAGCGGGGGGGGCCGGTCCTACAATGAGCAGTTCTTC
TRBJ1-2 - - TRBV11-2 CASSLDLGGAFGYTF TGTGCCAGCAGCTTGGATTTGGGGGGCGCCTTTGGCTACACCTTC
TRBJ1-4 - TRBD1 TRBV28 CASGGEGAKEKLFF TGTGCCAGCGGGGGCGAGGGGGCGAAGGAAAAACTGTTTTTT
TRBJ2-1 - - TRBV18 CASSPVPRQTPRSSYNEQFF TGTGCCAGCTCACCTGTGCCTCGACAAACACCAAGGAGCTCCTACAATGAGCAGTTCTTC
TRBJ2-2 - - TRBV20-1 CSASRVQGGELFF TGCAGTGCTAGTAGGGTGCAGGGCGGGGAGCTGTTTTTT
TRBJ2-1 - - TRBV9 CASSVDVGPRNEQFF TGTGCCAGCAGCGTAGACGTAGGCCCTCGCAATGAGCAGTTCTTC
TRBJ1-5 - - TRBV18 CASSLGQSNQPQHF TGTGCCAGCTCACTGGGTCAGAGCAATCAGCCCCAGCATTTT
TRBJ2-3 - - TRBV28 CASSLPGTGVAQYF TGTGCCAGCAGCCTTCCTGGGACTGGGGTTGCGCAGTATTTT
TRBJ1-2 few TRBD1 TRBV6-2/TRBV6-3 CASSYADRDRAYGYTF TGTGCCAGCAGTTACGCCGACAGGGACCGGGCTTATGGCTACACCTTC
TRBJ1-2 - - TRBV7-9 CASSLRADDGYTF TGTGCCAGCAGCTTGCGGGCCGATGATGGCTACACCTTC
TRBJ1-1 - - TRBV19 CASSTPLGGEAFF TGTGCCAGTAGTACCCCGCTTGGCGGAGAAGCTTTCTTT
TRBJ2-3 - - TRBV9 CASSVLLDGLTDTQYF TGTGCCAGCAGCGTATTACTAGATGGCCTCACAGATACGCAGTATTTT
TRBJ1-2 - - TRBV28 CASSPPGNYGYTF TGTGCCAGCAGCCCTCCAGGAAACTATGGCTACACCTTC
TRBJ2-5 - TRBD2 TRBV14 CASSRAGAGETQYF TGTGCCAGCAGCCGAGCGGGGGCGGGGGAGACCCAGTACTTC
TRBJ2-7 - - TRBV20-1 CSARDYNEQYF TGCAGTGCTAGAGATTATAACGAGCAGTACTTC
TRBJ1-3 - TRBD1 TRBV19 CASSGTVPGSGNTIYF TGTGCCAGTAGTGGGACAGTGCCTGGCTCTGGAAACACCATATATTTT
TRBJ2-7 once TRBD1 TRBV4-2 CASSQEGRQGAYEQYF TGTGCCAGCAGCCAAGAAGGGAGACAGGGGGCTTATGAGCAGTACTTC
TRBJ2-3 - TRBD2 TRBV7-3 CASSISGRVADTQYF TGTGCCAGCAGCATAAGCGGGAGGGTTGCAGATACGCAGTATTTT
TRBJ2-3 - TRBD2 TRBV5-1 CASSSGLAGGTDTQYF TGCGCCAGCAGCTCGGGCCTTGCGGGAGGGACAGATACGCAGTATTTT
TRBJ2-7 - - TRBV3-1/TRBV3-2 CASSQAGHSYEQYF TGTGCCAGCAGCCAAGCGGGTCACTCCTACGAGCAGTACTTC
TRBJ1-6 - TRBD1 TRBV5-1 CASSLGDFHRGSPLHF TGCGCCAGCAGCTTGGGGGATTTCCACAGGGGTTCACCCCTCCACTTT
TRBJ1-5 - - TRBV7-2 CASSLAGTNQPQHF TGTGCCAGCAGCTTAGCAGGGACCAATCAGCCCCAGCATTTT
TRBJ1-4 few - TRBV6-1 CASSVRPPVRSEKLFF TGTGCCAGCAGTGTTAGACCCCCCGTGAGATCCGAAAAACTGTTTTTT
TRBJ2-3 - - TRBV29-1 CSVPLLATDTQYF TGCAGCGTCCCCTTACTGGCCACAGATACGCAGTATTTT
TRBJ2-5 - - TRBV29-1 CSVDGASGGGETQYF TGCAGCGTTGATGGGGCTAGCGGAGGGGGAGAGACCCAGTACTTC
TRBJ2-5 - - TRBV3-1/TRBV3-2 CASSQGGSRAGETQYF TGTGCCAGCAGCCAAGGAGGAAGTCGGGCAGGGGAGACCCAGTACTTC
TRBJ1-1 - - TRBV10-3 CAISSSGQSVFTEAFF TGTGCCATCAGTTCATCCGGACAGTCGGTTTTCACTGAAGCTTTCTTT
TRBJ1-4 once TRBD1 TRBV9 CASSAWDRGGGEKLFF TGTGCCAGCAGCGCTTGGGACAGGGGAGGGGGCGAAAAACTGTTTTTT
TRBJ2-3 - TRBD2 TRBV3-1/TRBV3-2 CASSDPGLAGLTDTQYF TGTGCCAGCAGCGATCCGGGACTAGCGGGACTCACAGATACGCAGTATTTT
TRBJ1-1 - - TRBV18 CASSSGVLNTEAFF TGTGCCAGCTCATCCGGGGTGTTGAACACTGAAGCTTTCTTT
TRBJ2-2 - TRBD1 TRBV19 CASSDRGYTGELFF TGTGCCAGTAGTGACAGGGGTTACACCGGGGAGCTGTTTTTT
TRBJ1-1 - TRBD1 TRBV11-2 CASSILRGHPEAFF TGTGCCAGCAGCATCCTAAGGGGGCATCCTGAAGCTTTCTTT
TRBJ1-6 - TRBD1 TRBV6-5 CASRRDRVGNSPLHF TGTGCCAGCAGGCGGGACAGGGTGGGCAATTCACCCCTCCACTTT
TRBJ2-7 - TRBD2 TRBV13 CASRPTSGRPYEQYF TGTGCCAGCAGACCGACTAGCGGGAGACCCTACGAGCAGTACTTC
TRBJ2-4 - - TRBV6-1 CASSEESLAKNIQYF TGTGCCAGCAGTGAAGAATCCTTAGCCAAAAACATTCAGTACTTC
TRBJ2-1 - TRBD1 TRBV9 CASSEGALNEQFF TGTGCCAGCAGCGAGGGGGCACTAAATGAGCAGTTCTTC
TRBJ2-1 - - TRBV9 CASSVELFPSSYNEQFF TGTGCCAGCAGCGTAGAACTATTCCCTTCCTCCTACAATGAGCAGTTCTTC
TRBJ1-1 - TRBD1 TRBV6-5 CASSGTGKNEAFF TGTGCCAGTTCCGGGACAGGGAAAAATGAAGCTTTCTTT
TRBJ2-7 - TRBD1 TRBV19 CASSTDRGYEQYF TGTGCCAGTAGTACGGACAGGGGTTACGAGCAGTACTTC
TRBJ1-2 once - TRBV6-5 CASDYGVLYGYTF TGTGCCAGCGACTACGGGGTACTCTATGGCTACACCTTC
TRBJ1-2 - - TRBV7-9 CASSRSSTEYGYTF TGTGCCAGCAGCCGCTCCTCGACCGAGTATGGCTACACCTTC
TRBJ1-1 - - TRBV30 CACQRGGAGTEAFF TGTGCCTGCCAACGGGGGGGGGCTGGCACTGAAGCTTTCTTT
TRBJ2-5 - TRBD2 TRBV7-6 CASSYPGASGGQETQYF TGTGCCAGCAGCTACCCCGGTGCTAGCGGGGGGCAAGAGACCCAGTACTTC
TRBJ2-7 - - TRBV28 CASSPGIEQYF TGTGCCAGCAGCCCGGGGATCGAGCAGTACTTC
TRBJ1-2 - - TRBV29-1 CSVAASSGYTF TGCAGCGTAGCTGCCAGTTCCGGCTACACCTTC
TRBJ1-2 - - TRBV6-2/TRBV6-3 CASSYGPRYGYTF TGTGCCAGCAGTTACGGACCGAGATATGGCTACACCTTC
TRBJ1-5 - - TRBV30 CAWSAGSPQPQHF TGTGCCTGGAGTGCGGGTTCCCCTCAGCCCCAGCATTTT
TRBJ2-3 - - TRBV5-5 CASSLLAGPTDTQYF TGTGCCAGCAGCTTGTTGGCGGGGCCCACAGATACGCAGTATTTT
TRBJ1-3 - - TRBV6-2/TRBV6-3 CASSSRRDSGNTIYF TGTGCCAGCAGTTCAAGACGGGACTCTGGAAACACCATATATTTT